These 29 T cell receptor beta chains were all obtained from the same sample, sequenced in a study of post-analysis software for immune sequencing data. Broader study findings: Patients used a handful of TRBV segments, including TRBV5-6, TRBV5-1 and TRBV20-1, more often than controls.

The authors incorporated unique molecular identifiers into the TCR beta cDNA libraries. TCRdb independently ran MiXCR on the PCR reads; one entry per CDR3 protein. This sample has hundreds of thousands of distinct CDR3 sequences, with 55% to 60% found just once. Their antigen targets remain unknown. Source material: blood. The receptors were sampled from a girl aged 2 to 9 with multiple sclerosis.

In DNA, the CDR3 is TGTGCCAGCAGCTTAGGCGGACAGGGAGGACGTAGGATTGAGCAGTACTTC. It is translated as CASSLGGQGGRRIEQYF. V gene TRBV11-2 combines with J gene TRBJ2-7; TRBD1 agrees at 8 bases. CDR1 and CDR2 (germline): SGHAT, FQNNGV. This CDR3 has 17 residues. Germline trimming cut 1 base from V and 7 bases from J; bases unmatched to any gene: 15.

The rearrangement links TRBV7-2 to TRBJ2-7; the D gene is possibly TRBD2 (6 bases). The CDR3 has 17 residues. The germline V and J ends were trimmed by 1 base and 0 bases, with 16 bases remaining between them. The germline V gene encodes CDR1 SGHTA and CDR2 FQGNSA. DNA for the CDR3: TGTGCCAGCAGCTTAGGATGGGGGGATCGGCTCTCCTACGAGCAGTACTTC. Its translation: CASSLGWGDRLSYEQYF.

J is TRBJ2-3 and V is TRBV12-3 or TRBV12-4; the D gene is possibly TRBD1 (5 bases). The CDR3 is 12 residues long. The V end was cut by 2 bases, the J end by 8 bases, with 8 bases between. The CDR3 DNA follows: TGTGCCAGCAGTTTATCTAGGGGTACGCAGTATTTT. This translates into CASSLSRGTQYF.

Only a few counts were recorded for this clonotype. The chain links TRBV29-1 to TRBJ2-3; 8 bases line up with TRBD2. The CDR3 contains 14 residues. The V segment lost 4 bases and the J segment 4 bases; nucleotides outside the gene matches: 7. Germline assignment: CDR1 SQVTM and CDR2 ANQGSEA. As DNA, the CDR3 is TGCAGCGTTGGGGAGGGACTAGTTTCAGATACGCAGTATTTT. Translation gives CSVGEGLVSDTQYF.

With regard to this clonotype: At one end the junction does not follow the germline gene, possibly because of a read error. The V call is TRBV5-1, the J call TRBJ2-1, with 9 nucleotides matching TRBD1. The CDR3 loop spans 21 amino acids. Germline V lookup: CDR1 SGHRS, CDR2 YFSETQ. CDR3 DNA sequence: TGCGCCAGCAGCTTGGTTCAGAGGGACAGGGCCTCTAGGGTGGGGTACAATGGGCAGTTCTTC. Residues: CASSLVQRDRASRVGYNGQFF. Filled out from reference TRBV5-1 and TRBJ2-1, the complete variable domain reads KAGVTQTPRYLIKTRGQQVTLSCSPISGHRSVSWYQQTPGQGLQFLFEYFSETQRNKGNFPGRFSGRQFSNSRSEMNVSTLELGDSALYLCASSLVQRDRASRVGYNGQFFGPGTRLTVL.

V gene TRBV20-1 combines with J gene TRBJ1-1, with TRBD1 matching 7 bases. Germline CDR1 reads DFQATT; CDR2 reads SNEGSKA (reference sequence). CDR3 length: 16 residues. V was pared by 2 bases and J by 0 bases, with 9 bases of the junction left unmatched. The CDR3 region is CSARSPGTVMNTEAFF. The CDR3 DNA follows: TGCAGTGCTAGAAGTCCCGGGACAGTTATGAACACTGAAGCTTTCTTT.

This sequence joins TRBV5-4 and TRBJ1-1; 9 nucleotides line up with TRBD1. The germline gives CDR1 SGHNT, CDR2 YYREEE (reference sequence). The V and J ends lost 2 bases and 3 bases, in that order; junction bases with no gene match: 5. The CDR3 loop spans 15 amino acids. CDR3: CASSFPTGGDTEAFF. The DNA for the CDR3 is TGTGCCAGCAGCTTTCCGACAGGGGGTGACACTGAAGCTTTCTTT. The variable domain in full, with the rest retrieved from reference TRBV5-4 and TRBJ1-1, is ETGVTQSPTHLIKTRGQQVTLRCSSQSGHNTVSWYQQALGQGPQFIFQYYREEENGRGNFPPRFSGLQFPNYSSELNVNALELDDSALYLCASSFPTGGDTEAFFGQGTRLTVV.

The rearrangement links TRBV29-1 to TRBJ2-1; no clear D gene. The CDR3 consists of 18 residues. Germline CDR1 reads SQVTM; CDR2 reads ANQGSEA. Deletions cut 1 base from V and 5 bases from J, with 24 bases between. The DNA of the CDR3 is TGCAGCGTTGAAGGGAGACCCCAAGAACCCCGACCCGACAATGAGCAGTTCTTC. It specifies CSVEGRPQEPRPDNEQFF.

This clonotype was found a few times. The chain combines TRBV29-1 with TRBJ2-5; tentatively, D is TRBD1 (6 bases). Per the germline V gene, CDR1 is SQVTM and CDR2 is ANQGSEA. This CDR3 comprises 13 residues. Trimming pared 5 bases from V and 1 base from J, leaving 11 bases between. The CDR3 protein is CSVRTGPQETQYF. The CDR3 DNA follows: TGCAGCGTTCGTACAGGGCCCCAAGAGACCCAGTACTTC.

The chain is built from TRBV10-3 and TRBJ1-2; D possibly corresponds to TRBD1 (6 bases). The CDR3 contains 14 residues. The germline CDR1 and CDR2 sequences are ENHRY and SYGVKD. The V gene lost 0 bases and the J gene lost 4 bases, with 9 bases spanning the gap. For the CDR3, the DNA is TGTGCCATCAGTGAGTCGTTCAGGGGCTATGGCTACACCTTC. This codes for CAISESFRGYGYTF.

The chain joins TRBV10-3 to TRBJ1-3, with D uncertain. The germline gives CDR1 ENHRY, CDR2 SYGVKD. V was trimmed by 1 base and J by 2 bases, leaving 9 bases between them. This CDR3 spans 15 amino acids. The DNA of the CDR3 is TGTGCCATCAGTGAGTGGTTCGGGACTGGAAACACCATATATTTT. Translated, it gives CAISEWFGTGNTIYF.

This clonotype has a handful of counts. The rearrangement uses TRBV28 and TRBJ2-5; D might be TRBD1 (5 bases). The CDR3 loop spans 14 amino acids. With 4 bases removed from V and 5 bases from J, the gap between germline ends came to 14 bases. Germline CDR1 reads MDHEN; CDR2 reads SYDVKM. The CDR3 reads CASSSAGLGETQYF. The CDR3 DNA follows: TGTGCCAGCAGTTCGGCAGGGTTGGGGGAGACCCAGTACTTC. The complete variable domain, with remaining parts taken from reference TRBV28 and TRBJ2-5, reads DVKVTQSSRYLVKRTGEKVFLECVQDMDHENMFWYRQDPGLGLRLIYFSYDVKMKEKGDIPEGYSVSREKKERFSLILESASTNQTSMYLCASSSAGLGETQYFGPGTRLLVL.

The chain joins TRBV2 to TRBJ2-5, with TRBD2 identical over 8 bases. The CDR3 spans 14 residues. After removal of 6 bases from V and 11 bases from J, the junction contained 14 bases not matched to a gene. Germline V gene data show CDR1 as SNHLY and CDR2 as FYNNEI. CDR3 protein: CASRTERGLGEQYF. For the CDR3, the DNA is TGTGCCAGCAGGACGGAGCGGGGGCTTGGGGAGCAGTACTTC.

The chain carries TRBV6-2 or TRBV6-3 and TRBJ1-1, with 8 nucleotides matching TRBD1. CDR1 and CDR2 from the germline V gene are MNHEY and SVGEGT. Trimming took 7 bases from V and 4 from J; bases not matched to a gene: 11. The CDR3 extends over 15 amino acids. DNA for the CDR3: TGTGCCAGCACCGAGGCGACAGGGGCCGGCACTGAAGCTTTCTTT. This gives the protein CASTEATGAGTEAFF.

CDR3 residues: CASSLRTSGSFEQYF. CDR3 DNA: TGTGCCAGCAGCCTCAGGACTAGCGGGAGTTTCGAGCAGTACTTC. The chain uses TRBV3-1 and TRBJ2-7, with 13 nucleotides matching TRBD2. This CDR3 has 15 residues. CDR1 and CDR2 (germline): LGHDT, YNNKEL (reference sequence). Unmatched junction bases numbered 6, after V lost 4 bases and J lost 6 bases.

This clonotype was counted only a few times. The chain employs TRBV12-3 or TRBV12-4 and TRBJ2-4, with unresolved D. The J call may be in error: the DNA end matches TRBJ2-7 better. This CDR3 has 12 residues. CDR3 DNA: TGTGCCAGCAGTGCCCTCGAATACGAGCAGTACTTC. Protein product: CASSALEYEQYF.

V usage is TRBV4-1 and J usage is TRBJ2-4, with 9 bases matching TRBD1. The J call may not be correct, given that the DNA end is closer to TRBJ2-7. This CDR3 has 16 amino acids. Germline V gene data show CDR1 as MGHRA and CDR2 as YSYEKL. CDR3 amino acids: CASSQRGTGPPYEQYF. CDR3 coding DNA: TGCGCCAGCAGCCAGCGAGGGACAGGGCCCCCCTACGAGCAGTACTTC.

J is TRBJ2-3 and V is TRBV21-1. TRBV21-1 is reported as a pseudogene. This CDR3 has 11 residues. The CDR3 nucleotides are TGTGCCAGCAACACCCAAAGGATGCAGTATTTT. Its protein is CASNTQRMQYF.

The chain recombines TRBV29-1 with TRBJ2-5; D may be TRBD2 (6 bases). The DNA end is more similar to TRBJ2-7, so the J call may be wrong. This CDR3 contains 14 residues. Germline values: CDR1 SQVTM, CDR2 ANQGSEA. The CDR3 sequence is CSVVWGETSYEQYF. DNA of the CDR3: TGCAGCGTTGTGTGGGGGGAGACGTCGTACGAGCAGTACTTC.

The chain combines TRBV10-3 with TRBJ2-5; 8 positions agree with TRBD2. Germline lookup yields CDR1 ENHRY and CDR2 SYGVKD. The CDR3 consists of 14 residues. The ends lost 8 bases at V and 1 base at J; junction bases unmatched: 6. The chain's CDR3 is CAIGRGGAQETQYF. In DNA form, the CDR3 reads TGTGCCATCGGCCGGGGGGGGGCCCAAGAGACCCAGTACTTC.

J is TRBJ2-1 and V is TRBV27; 12 bases agree with TRBD2. V trimming: 2 bases; J trimming: 3 bases; junction bases outside the gene matches: 8. Germline CDR1 reads MNHEY; CDR2 reads SMNVEV (reference sequence). This CDR3 has 18 amino acids. This CDR3 reads CASSLGLAGSVLYNEQFF. The CDR3 DNA follows: TGTGCCAGCAGTTTAGGACTAGCGGGGTCAGTCCTCTACAATGAGCAGTTCTTC.

V usage is TRBV6-5 and J usage is TRBJ1-2, with D possibly TRBD1 on 5 matching bases. CDR1 and CDR2 from the germline V gene are MNHEY and SVGAGI. V dropped 6 bases and J dropped 8 bases, with 16 bases sitting between them. This CDR3 contains 13 residues. CDR3 residues: CASRLQLGQGYTF. The CDR3 nucleotides read TGTGCCAGCAGATTGCAGTTGGGGCAAGGCTACACCTTC.

V and J are TRBV30 and TRBJ1-4; tentative D call: TRBD1 (5 bases). V was cut by 0 bases and J by 7 bases, with 6 bases left in between. Germline V gene lookup returns CDR1 GTSNPN and CDR2 SVGIG (reference sequence). CDR3 length: 12 residues. CDR3 residues: CAWSVGGEKLFF. The CDR3 nucleotides are TGTGCCTGGAGTGTGGGGGGTGAAAAACTGTTTTTT. Full variable domain (rest looked up from reference TRBV30 and TRBJ1-4): SQTIHQWPATLVQPVGSPLSLECTVEGTSNPNLYWYRQAAGRGLQLLFYSVGIGQISSEVPQNLSASRPQDRQFILSSKKLLLSDSGFYLCAWSVGGEKLFFGSGTQLSVL.

The gene calls are TRBV11-2 and TRBJ1-6, with a tentative D call TRBD1 (5 bases). The V end lost 4 bases, the J end lost 12 bases, and 7 bases lay between the germline ends. Per germline, CDR1 SGHAT and CDR2 FQNNGV. The CDR3 is made up of 11 amino acids. CDR3 loop: CASSSGGPLHF. CDR3 DNA: TGTGCCAGCAGCTCCGGGGGACCCCTCCACTTT.

CDR3 DNA sequence: TGTGCCAGCACCCAGGGGGAAGGGCTCTATGGCTACACCTTC. Protein product: CASTQGEGLYGYTF. The gene calls are TRBV6-5 and TRBJ1-2; 7 bases are shared with TRBD1. CDR1 MNHEY and CDR2 SVGAGI come from the germline V gene. The V and J ends lost 7 bases and 4 bases, in that order; junction bases with no gene match: 9. CDR3 length: 14 amino acids.

This clonotype was found a few times. The chain joins TRBV4-1 to TRBJ2-3; 13 nucleotides match TRBD2. V lost 2 bases and J lost 4; bases outside the gene matches: 3. The length of the CDR3 is 16 residues. CDR1 MGHRA and CDR2 YSYEKL come from the germline V gene. The CDR3 here is CASSQLGLAGADTQYF. The CDR3 bases are TGCGCCAGCAGCCAATTAGGACTAGCGGGAGCAGATACGCAGTATTTT.

V gene TRBV29-1 combines with J gene TRBJ2-1; TRBD1 agrees at 11 bases. J was trimmed by 6 bases and V by 2 bases; bases with no gene match: 3. The V gene's germline CDR1 is SQVTM and CDR2 ANQGSEA. The CDR3 consists of 14 residues. CDR3 sequence (DNA): TGCAGCGTTGAATGGGACAGGGGGATCAATGAGCAGTTCTTC. Protein sequence: CSVEWDRGINEQFF.

In its sample, this clonotype was seen once. V gene TRBV7-8 combines with J gene TRBJ2-1, with 9 bases matching TRBD2. Germline-derived CDR1 and CDR2 are SGHVS and FQNEAQ. The CDR3 is made up of 14 amino acids. After removal of 11 bases from V and 0 bases from J, the junction contained 5 bases not matched to a gene. CDR3 region: CAGSSGVSYNEQFF. The CDR3 DNA reads TGTGCCGGGTCTAGCGGGGTCTCCTACAATGAGCAGTTCTTC.

The chain joins TRBV4-3 to TRBJ2-4; TRBD1 or TRBD2 may be the D gene (5 bases each). In germline, CDR1 is LGHNA, CDR2 YSLEER. The V gene lost 4 bases and the J gene lost 12 bases, with 16 bases spanning the gap. This CDR3 has 13 amino acids. The CDR3 spells CASSPAGTHDQYF. The CDR3 DNA follows: TGCGCCAGCAGCCCGGCAGGGACCCATGATCAGTACTTC.